This T cell receptor beta chain was sequenced during a study of T cell repertoires in cytomegalovirus infection. Looking at the study overall: Shared public TCR beta signatures pointed to both CMV infection and a matching HLA type. Study-wide points: Cumulative public TCR beta family frequency identified CMV carriers with the relevant HLA. HLA-C-restricted CMV clonotypes gave the most frequent clonotype in two of eight donors.

This clonotype has just a few counts. What it binds is unknown. CDR1 is SQVTM and CDR2 is ANQGSEA in the germline V gene. CDR3 length: 16 amino acids. V shed 1 base and J shed 10 bases, with 23 bases lying between them. A single record per CDR3 protein comes from TCRdb applying MiXCR to the reads. This table has 600,000 to 800,000 distinct CDR3 sequences, approximately 24% appearing once. V and J are TRBV29-1 and TRBJ2-1; TRBD2 is a possible D gene (6 bases). The TCR sequence derives from a human donor in good health (CMV status not recorded). Some clones in this sample may be carry-over from other donors' samples. Sequences were obtained from CD8+ T cells from PBMCs. The CDR3 region is CSVEGPTEGQEWEQFF. DNA of the CDR3: TGCAGCGTTGAAGGACCGACGGAGGGTCAGGAATGGGAGCAGTTCTTC.